This is a list of T cell receptor beta chains from one sample in a study of CD8+ T cells in alopecia areata. Profiled with immunoSEQ multiplex PCR; TCRdb holds only in-frame clones, not every one. The table includes approximately 210,000 clones, around two fifths detected once. The sequences come from CD4+ T cells sorted from blood, collected at approximately week 37, from a patient treated with tofacitinib. These receptors all stem from a human donor with alopecia areata. Each CDR3 is given with its conserved first and last residue. Each record gives: D gene, V gene, J gene, clone size, CDR3 DNA, CDR3 protein. D genes are given only for firm matches. Size is stated for part of the rows, as once, few or many counts, or as a class when the clone is expanded.

-	TRBV29-1	TRBJ1-4	-	TGCAGCGTCCTGACTAGTGGAGGGGGTGAAAAACTGTTTTTT	CSVLTSGGGEKLFF
-	TRBV5-1	TRBJ2-7	-	TGCGCCAGCAGCTCTAACAGGGTTTGGGACGAGCAGTACTTC	CASSSNRVWDEQYF
-	TRBV28	TRBJ1-5	few	TGTGCCAGCATCGCAACTGAGAGGGGTCAGCCCCAGCATTTT	CASIATERGQPQHF
TRBD1	TRBV30	TRBJ2-7	-	TGTGCCTGGAGTCCAGTACAGGGGTACGAGCAGTACTTC	CAWSPVQGYEQYF
TRBD2	TRBV15	TRBJ2-7	-	TGTGCCACCAGCAGAGTGCTAGCGGGTAACGAGCAGTACTTC	CATSRVLAGNEQYF
-	TRBV18	TRBJ2-7	once	TGTGCCAGCTCATCAAGCCTTCCTGCGTACGAGCAGTACTTC	CASSSSLPAYEQYF
TRBD1	TRBV30	TRBJ1-1	-	TGTGCCTGGAGTGTCACTACAGGGGGACTTGGAAGCACTGAAGCTTTCTTT	CAWSVTTGGLGSTEAFF
TRBD1	TRBV7-9	TRBJ2-5	few	TGTGCCAGCAGCTTCCGGGACAGGGTCATCGAGACCCAGTACTTC	CASSFRDRVIETQYF
TRBD2	TRBV29-1	TRBJ2-5	-	TGCAGCGTAACGGACAGCGGGGGGCAGACCCAGTACTTC	CSVTDSGGQTQYF
TRBD1	TRBV2	TRBJ2-5	few	TGTGCCAGCAGTGGTAACAGGGGTTCGGGAGAGACCCAGTACTTC	CASSGNRGSGETQYF
-	TRBV5-1	TRBJ2-6	-	TGCGCCAGCAGCCTTTGGCGGGGAGTCTCTGGGGCCAACGTCCTGACTTTC	CASSLWRGVSGANVLTF
TRBD1	TRBV2	TRBJ2-1	-	TGTGCCAGCAGCCGTCAGGGGACAGGGGTTAATGAGCAGTTCTTC	CASSRQGTGVNEQFF
TRBD1	TRBV4-2	TRBJ2-5	-	TGTGCCAGCAGCCATGGCGGACAGGGGTCCGAGACCCAGTACTTC	CASSHGGQGSETQYF
-	TRBV10-2	TRBJ2-6	few	TGCGCCAGCAGTGAGAGGGACACCGGGGCCAACGTCCTGACTTTC	CASSERDTGANVLTF
-	TRBV28	TRBJ2-7	-	TGTGCCAGCTGGTCAGGGAGGTACGAGCAGTACTTC	CASWSGRYEQYF